Following are 20 T cell receptor beta chains from one sample sequenced in a study of vaccination effects on CD4 cells after COVID-19. These receptors lack a known antigen. Data came from immunoSEQ multiplex PCR; TCRdb stores just in-frame clones and leaves some out. The top ten clones hold 2% to 2.5% of a sample with tens of thousands of clones, 70% to 85% of them seen once. On roughly day 10 of culture, CD4+ T cells were separated out. All study participants received two doses of BNT162b2 or mRNA-1273 vaccine. The material sequenced was CD4+ T cells from PBMCs cultured without peptide, taken after COVID-19 vaccination. The receptors derive from a human donor who received a COVID-19 vaccine.

This clone was recorded a few times. The J gene is TRBJ1-3, the V gene TRBV18; D not certain. The V end lost 0 bases, the J end lost 0 bases, and 6 bases lay between the germline ends. In germline, CDR1 is KGHSH, CDR2 LQKENI. This CDR3 comprises 15 residues. CDR3 nucleotide sequence: TGTGCCAGCTCACCACCTCCGGGCTCTGGAAACACCATATATTTT. Its protein product is CASSPPPGSGNTIYF.

This clone was found a few times. The rearrangement links TRBV9 to TRBJ1-2; the D is unclear. The ends were cut back, 4 bases at V and 7 bases at J, with 17 bases in the middle. The CDR3 loop spans 14 amino acids. CDR1 is SGDLS and CDR2 is YYNGEE in the germline V gene. CDR3 DNA sequence: TGTGCCAGCAGCCTGACGGGGTTAACGTCTGGCTACACCTTC. It translates to CASSLTGLTSGYTF.

The chain has TRBV19 and TRBJ2-7, with 8 nucleotides matching TRBD1. The CDR3 loop spans 15 amino acids. The J segment lost 0 bases and the V segment lost 3 bases, leaving 4 bases of the junction unmatched. Per the germline V gene, CDR1 is LNHDA and CDR2 is SQIVND (reference sequence). The chain's CDR3 is CASSICDRGSYEQYV. The CDR3 coding sequence is TGTGCCAGTAGTATCTGCGACAGGGGCTCCTACGAGCAGTACGTC.

This clone has more than one count but fewer than ten. The V and J genes are TRBV6-4 and TRBJ1-2; 7 bases are a match to TRBD1. The trim removed 6 bases at V and 6 bases at J, leaving 10 bases unmatched. CDR3 length: 14 amino acids. Germline CDR1 is MRHNA and CDR2 is SNTAGT. CDR3 residues: CASSSTGVTNGYTF. The CDR3 coding sequence is TGTGCCAGCAGCTCTACAGGGGTAACGAATGGCTACACCTTC.

The gene calls are TRBV11-2 and TRBJ1-2; D is perhaps TRBD1 (5 bases). V lost 6 bases and J 8 bases, leaving 19 bases between the germline ends. In germline, CDR1 is SGHAT, CDR2 FQNNGV. The CDR3 spans 14 residues. CDR3 DNA sequence: TGTGCCAGCAGGGTAGTGGGAGGGGACGGCGGCTACACCTTC. Protein sequence: CASRVVGGDGGYTF.

The chain couples TRBV2 to TRBJ1-3, with TRBD1 identical over 10 bases. V lost 5 bases and J lost 0; bases outside the gene matches: 4. The CDR3 has 16 amino acids. Germline assignment: CDR1 SNHLY and CDR2 FYNNEI. The CDR3 is CASSWTGGNSGNTIYF. The DNA for the CDR3 is TGTGCCAGCAGTTGGACAGGGGGAAACTCTGGAAACACCATATATTTT.

This chain uses TRBV7-9 with TRBJ2-7; D remains unclear. Germline CDR1 SEHNR, CDR2 FQNEAQ (reference sequence). CDR3 length: 13 residues. V was clipped by 5 bases and J by 3 bases, with 11 bases between them. The CDR3 DNA reads as TGTGCCAGCAGCCTTGGGCAGGACTACGAGCAGTACGTC. Amino acids: CASSLGQDYEQYV.

Only a few counts were recorded for this clone. The rearrangement joins TRBV21-1 to TRBJ1-1. TRBV21-1 is noted as a pseudogene. The CDR3 runs 15 residues. Written as DNA, the CDR3 is TGTGCCAGCAGCAAAGCGCGCACCCGTAGAGGTGAAGCTTTCTTT. Translating gives CASSKARTRRGEAFF.

The V gene is TRBV27, the J gene TRBJ2-6; D is possibly TRBD1 (6 bases). The ends were cut back, 7 bases at V and 1 base at J, with 11 bases in the middle. This CDR3 is built from 15 residues. The germline gives CDR1 MNHEY, CDR2 SMNVEV (reference sequence). The CDR3 DNA follows: TGTGCCAGCACAGGGGCAGGATCTGGGGCCAACGTCCTGACTTTC. Its protein product is CASTGAGSGANVLTF.

The chain is built from TRBV4-1 and TRBJ1-5; 8 bases are shared with TRBD1. V gave up 4 bases and J gave up 9 bases; unmatched junction bases: 11. The CDR3 totals 15 residues. CDR1 and CDR2 (germline): MGHRA, YSYEKL. CDR3 region: CASSPGTGGRWPQHF. The CDR3, as DNA: TGCGCCAGCAGCCCCGGAACAGGGGGGCGGTGGCCCCAGCATTTT.

The V gene is TRBV18, the J gene TRBJ2-6, with D hard to call. The CDR3 is 16 amino acids. From germline, CDR1 is KGHSH and CDR2 LQKENI. V shed 3 bases and J shed 0 bases, with 9 bases lying between them. CDR3 nucleotide sequence: TGTGCCAGCTCACCCTACAGTCTCTCTGGGGCCAACGTCCTGACTTTC. It specifies CASSPYSLSGANVLTF.

The table lists this clone with a count of one. The V gene is TRBV5-1, the J gene TRBJ2-5; D not certain. Germline CDR1 SGHRS, CDR2 YFSETQ. The CDR3 has 14 residues. V was trimmed by 0 bases and J by 5 bases, leaving 11 bases between them. The CDR3 nucleotides are TGCGCCAGCAGCTTGGGACCATCGGAGGAGACCCAGTACTTC. Its translation: CASSLGPSEETQYF.

This sequence joins TRBV28 and TRBJ1-1; the D gene is possibly TRBD1 (5 bases). CDR1 is MDHEN, CDR2 SYDVKM, per germline. The CDR3 spans 15 residues. V was clipped by 2 bases and J by 6 bases, with 16 bases between them. The CDR3 region has the DNA TGTGCCAGCAGTTTACCCCGGGGCCTCGGGGCTGAAGCTTTCTTT. Protein product: CASSLPRGLGAEAFF.

The chain uses TRBV3-1 (or the pseudogene TRBV3-2) and TRBJ1-2; D ambiguous. Per germline, CDR1 LGHDT and CDR2 YNNKEL (reference sequence). The CDR3 has 14 residues. V lost 0 bases to trimming and J lost 4 bases, with 9 bases between them. In DNA form, the CDR3 reads TGTGCCAGCAGCCAAGAGGCCGGCGCCTATGGCTACACCTTC. It codes for CASSQEAGAYGYTF.

The chain uses TRBV7-3 and TRBJ2-1, with 14 bases that match TRBD2. Germline loops: CDR1 SGHTA, CDR2 FQGTGA. The CDR3 sequence is 17 residues long. The V gene end was trimmed by 5 bases and the J gene end by 7 bases; junction bases not matched to a gene: 10. CDR3 sequence reads: CASSAGLAGGGRNEQFF. The CDR3 nucleotides are TGTGCCAGCAGCGCTGGACTAGCGGGGGGCGGGAGGAATGAGCAGTTCTTC.

This clone has only a few counts. This chain uses TRBV5-1 with TRBJ1-2; D call uncertain. The ends were cut back, 0 bases at V and 5 bases at J, with 11 bases in the middle. Germline-derived CDR1 and CDR2 are SGHRS and YFSETQ. The CDR3 spans 14 residues. This chain's CDR3 is CASSLDQSIYGYTF. Here the CDR3 DNA reads TGCGCCAGCAGCTTGGACCAGAGCATTTATGGCTACACCTTC.

This rearrangement joins TRBV5-1 to TRBJ2-5, with TRBD2 matching 10 bases. CDR1 and CDR2 from the germline V gene are SGHRS and YFSETQ. V dropped 6 bases and J dropped 5; count of bases not matched to a gene: 16. This CDR3 is 17 amino acids long. CDR3 sequence reads: CASNPIPSGGAWETQYF. For the CDR3, the DNA is TGCGCCAGCAACCCCATACCCAGCGGGGGGGCGTGGGAGACCCAGTACTTC.

The chain has TRBV15 and TRBJ2-7; D is ambiguous. The CDR3 has 13 amino acids. Trimming removed 0 bases from V and 2 bases from J, with 5 bases in between. The germline CDR1 and CDR2 sequences are LNHNV and YYDKDF (reference sequence). Here the CDR3 DNA reads TGTGCCACCAGCAGAGATGGTGCCTACGAGCAGTACGTC. Amino acid sequence: CATSRDGAYEQYV.

This clone has a single count. The gene calls are TRBV21-1 and TRBJ2-1; the D call of TRBD1 is as the table states it, not checked on the DNA. TRBV21-1 is listed as a pseudogene. This CDR3 spans 15 amino acids. The CDR3 DNA sequence: TGTGCCAGCCAAACCGGGACAGGGATATACAATGAGCAGTTCTTC. This encodes CASQTGTGIYNEQFF.

The chain recombines TRBV5-4 with TRBJ1-4; D gene ambiguous. Germline loops: CDR1 SGHNT, CDR2 YYREEE (reference sequence). Trimming shortened V by 0 bases and J by 5 bases, and 5 bases separated the two germline ends. This CDR3 comprises 13 residues. CDR3 nucleotides: TGTGCCAGCAGCTTGGCAGCAAATGAAAAACTGTTTTTT. This codes for CASSLAANEKLFF.